Below are 5 T cell receptor beta chains sequenced from a single sample in a study of CXCR3-negative and CXCR3-positive naive CD8 T cells. Researchers prepared the TRB cDNA libraries using 5' RACE with UMI labels. TCRdb derives one entry per CDR3 protein from the 5' RACE reads, leaving out DNA. The sample has approximately 5,100 distinct CDR3 sequences. These receptors have no known antigen. Study outcomes and limitations: Comparison of naive cells showed more hydrophobic TRB CDR3s in CXCR3-positive than in CXCR3-negative naive cells.

The sample taken for sequencing was naive CXCR3+ CD8+ T cells from blood. Specified subset: CD45RO-CCR7+CD27+CD95- naive CD8+ T cells expressing CXCR3 (TNR3+). Source of these receptors: a human donor in good health. Some clones in this sample may be carry-over from other donors' samples.

This clonotype is deemed medium-sized by its frequency. The chain's CDR3 is CSVELGERAFF. This chain connects TRBV29-1 to TRBJ1-1. This CDR3 has 11 residues. The germline gives CDR1 SQVTM, CDR2 ANQGSEA.

Here the CDR3 reads CSVETAGPSYEQYF. The chain employs TRBV29-1 and TRBJ2-7; with no DNA, the TCRdb D assignment of TRBD2 cannot be verified. This CDR3 is built from 14 residues. Germline V gene sequence: CDR1 SQVTM, CDR2 ANQGSEA.

This chain uses TRBV11-3 with TRBJ1-1; the D call of TRBD1 rests on TCRdb alone, since no DNA is present to check it. Germline values: CDR1 SGHNT, CDR2 YENEEA. This CDR3 contains 17 residues. CDR3 loop: CASSSEGYRGPGIEAFF.

This clonotype is identified as medium-sized from frequency. This chain links TRBV11-2 with TRBJ2-5; checking the TCRdb D call of TRBD1 is not possible without DNA. CDR1 and CDR2 (germline): SGHAT, FQNNGV. The CDR3 extends over 14 amino acids. The chain's CDR3 is CASSLVGQAETQYF.

This clonotype ranks as medium-sized (0.01 to 0.1%) in terms of frequency. The CDR3: CAIRGLAGSSYNEQFF. The genes are TRBV10-3 and TRBJ2-1; TCRdb indicates TRBD2, and absent DNA this call remains unverified. CDR1 is ENHRY and CDR2 is SYGVKD in the germline V gene. The CDR3 contains 16 residues.